The TCR beta chain under discussion was sequenced for a study of blood T cell repertoires in COVID-19. Deletions cut 2 bases from V and 1 base from J, with 8 bases between. CDR1 and CDR2 (germline): MNHNS, SASEGT. The CDR3 sequence is 14 residues long. Only in-frame clones appear in the TCRdb table, and some are missing; sequencing was by immunoSEQ multiplex PCR. The sample consists of about 280,000 clones, roughly 80% of them appearing once. Turning to this clone: Other nucleotide sequences from this sample produce the same CDR3.

J is TRBJ1-1 and V is TRBV6-1; no reliable D call. This clonotype was obtained from a man aged 40-49 years who had been exposed to COVID-19. What was sequenced was PBMCs or T cells enriched from blood (not recorded which). CDR3 DNA: TGTGCCAGCAGTGAACGGGGTGCGAACACTGAAGCTTTCTTT. Its translation: CASSERGANTEAFF.